This T cell receptor (beta chain) was documented in a study of blood T cell repertoires in COVID-19. The wider study: The cDNA or gDNA used as material had been derived from T cells, B-cell-depleted T cells, or PBMCs.

This clone was found once. Per the original data handling: How many nucleated cells were present was estimated from reference gene primer amplification. Measured with immunoSEQ multiplex PCR; TCRdb has only the in-frame clones, and not every one. That table furnishes V, J and clone size, whereas the DNA furnished D and trimming. The data contain hundreds of thousands of clones, roughly 85% of them singletons. V was clipped by 4 bases and J by 7 bases; unmatched bases: 9. The CDR3 runs 17 residues. Per the germline V gene, CDR1 is SEHNR and CDR2 is FQNEAQ (reference sequence). This chain joins TRBV7-9 and TRBJ2-1, with 14 bases lining up with TRBD2. Sequenced material: peripheral blood. This receptor was taken from a man aged 45-65 years with active or convalescent COVID-19. CDR3 loop: CASSSRLAGGPRNEQFF. CDR3 nucleotides: TGTGCCAGCAGCTCCCGACTAGCGGGAGGGCCCAGGAATGAGCAGTTCTTC.